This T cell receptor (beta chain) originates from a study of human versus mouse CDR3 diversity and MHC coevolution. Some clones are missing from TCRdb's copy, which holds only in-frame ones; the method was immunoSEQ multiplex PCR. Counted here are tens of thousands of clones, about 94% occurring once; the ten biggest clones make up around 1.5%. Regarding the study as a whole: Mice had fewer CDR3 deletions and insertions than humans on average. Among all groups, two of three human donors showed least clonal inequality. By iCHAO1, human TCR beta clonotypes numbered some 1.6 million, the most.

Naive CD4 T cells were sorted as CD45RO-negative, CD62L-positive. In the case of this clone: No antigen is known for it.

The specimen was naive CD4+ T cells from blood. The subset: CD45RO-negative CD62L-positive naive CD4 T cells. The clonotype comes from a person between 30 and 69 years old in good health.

DNA of the CDR3: TGTGCCAGCAGCCAGGGACAGGGATACACTGAAGCTTTCTTT. Encoded protein: CASSQGQGYTEAFF. This chain joins TRBV7-2 and TRBJ1-1, with 9 bases matching TRBD1. Trimming took 5 bases from V and 3 from J; bases not matched to a gene: 4. Germline V lookup: CDR1 SGHTA, CDR2 FQGNSA. CDR3 size: 14 residues.